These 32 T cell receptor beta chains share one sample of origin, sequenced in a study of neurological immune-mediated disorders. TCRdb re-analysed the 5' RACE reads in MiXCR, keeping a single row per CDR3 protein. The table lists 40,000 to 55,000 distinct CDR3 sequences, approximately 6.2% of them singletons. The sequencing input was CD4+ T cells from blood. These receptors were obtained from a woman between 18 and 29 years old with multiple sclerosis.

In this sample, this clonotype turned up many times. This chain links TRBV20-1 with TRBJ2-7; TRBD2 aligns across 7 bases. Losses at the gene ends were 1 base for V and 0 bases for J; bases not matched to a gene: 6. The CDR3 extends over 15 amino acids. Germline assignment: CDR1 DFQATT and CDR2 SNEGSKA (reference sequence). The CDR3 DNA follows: TGCAGTGCTAGAGGGACTAGTACAATCTCCTACGAGCAGTACTTC. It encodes CSARGTSTISYEQYF.

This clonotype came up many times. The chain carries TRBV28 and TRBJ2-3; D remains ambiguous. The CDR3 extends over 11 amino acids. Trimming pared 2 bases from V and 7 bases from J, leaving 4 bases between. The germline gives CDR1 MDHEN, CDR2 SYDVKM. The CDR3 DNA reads TGTGCCAGCAGTTTAGGGCATACGCAGTATTTT. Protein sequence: CASSLGHTQYF. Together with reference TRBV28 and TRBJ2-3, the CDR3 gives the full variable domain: DVKVTQSSRYLVKRTGEKVFLECVQDMDHENMFWYRQDPGLGLRLIYFSYDVKMKEKGDIPEGYSVSREKKERFSLILESASTNQTSMYLCASSLGHTQYFGPGTRLTVL.

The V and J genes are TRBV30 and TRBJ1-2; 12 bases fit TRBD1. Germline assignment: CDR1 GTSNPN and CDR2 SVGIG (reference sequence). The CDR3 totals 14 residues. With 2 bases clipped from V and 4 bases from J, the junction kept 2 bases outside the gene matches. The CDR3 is CAWSKGQGAYGYTF. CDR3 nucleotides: TGTGCCTGGAGTAAGGGACAGGGGGCCTATGGCTACACCTTC.

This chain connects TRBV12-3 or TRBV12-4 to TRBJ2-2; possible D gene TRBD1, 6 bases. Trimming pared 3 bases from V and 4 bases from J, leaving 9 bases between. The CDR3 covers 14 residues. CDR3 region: CASSFEGVTGELFF. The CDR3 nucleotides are TGTGCCAGCAGTTTCGAGGGGGTCACCGGGGAGCTGTTTTTT.

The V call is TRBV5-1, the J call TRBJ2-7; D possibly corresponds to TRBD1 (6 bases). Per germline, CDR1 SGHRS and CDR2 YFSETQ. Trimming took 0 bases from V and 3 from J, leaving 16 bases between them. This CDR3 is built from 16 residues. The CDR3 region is CASSLAGQKPSYEQYF. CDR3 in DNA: TGCGCCAGCAGCTTGGCCGGACAGAAACCTAGCTACGAGCAGTACTTC.

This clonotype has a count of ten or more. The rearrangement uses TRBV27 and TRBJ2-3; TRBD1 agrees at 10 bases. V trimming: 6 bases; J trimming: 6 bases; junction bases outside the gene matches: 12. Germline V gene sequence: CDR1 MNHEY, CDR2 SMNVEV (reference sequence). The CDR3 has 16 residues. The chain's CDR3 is CASSPLGTGVVDTQYF. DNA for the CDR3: TGTGCCAGCAGCCCATTGGGGACAGGGGTGGTTGATACGCAGTATTTT.

The CDR3 DNA sequence: TGTGCCGCACTACGACTAGCGGGAAGCACAGATACGCAGTATTTT. Translated: CAALRLAGSTDTQYF. V gene TRBV30 combines with J gene TRBJ2-3, with TRBD2 matching over 11 bases. The CDR3 sequence is 15 residues long. J gave up 0 bases and V 8 bases, and 7 bases lay outside the gene matches. Germline lookup yields CDR1 GTSNPN and CDR2 SVGIG (reference sequence). Filled out from reference TRBV30 and TRBJ2-3, the complete variable domain reads SQTIHQWPATLVQPVGSPLSLECTVEGTSNPNLYWYRQAAGRGLQLLFYSVGIGQISSEVPQNLSASRPQDRQFILSSKKLLLSDSGFYLCAALRLAGSTDTQYFGPGTRLTVL.

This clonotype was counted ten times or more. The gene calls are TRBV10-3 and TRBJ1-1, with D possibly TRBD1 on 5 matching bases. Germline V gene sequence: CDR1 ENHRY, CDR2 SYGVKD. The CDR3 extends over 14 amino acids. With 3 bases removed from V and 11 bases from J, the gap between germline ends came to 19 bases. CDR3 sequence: CAISDQGKGEEAFF. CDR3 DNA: TGTGCCATCAGTGACCAGGGAAAGGGAGAAGAGGCTTTCTTT.

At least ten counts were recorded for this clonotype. CDR3 protein: CASSGQKIDTQYF. Here the CDR3 DNA reads TGTGCCAGCAGCGGACAAAAGATAGATACGCAGTATTTT. This chain uses TRBV7-8 with TRBJ2-3, with TRBD1 as a possible D gene (5 bases). Germline assignment: CDR1 SGHVS and CDR2 FQNEAQ. This CDR3 region has 13 residues. V lost 5 bases and J 5 bases, leaving 11 bases between the germline ends.

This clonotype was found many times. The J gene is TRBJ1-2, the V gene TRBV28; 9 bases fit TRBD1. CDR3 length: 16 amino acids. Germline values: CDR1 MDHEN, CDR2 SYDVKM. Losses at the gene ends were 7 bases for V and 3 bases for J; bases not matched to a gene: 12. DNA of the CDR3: TGTGCCAGCACCGCGGACAGGGGTAAACGGGACTATGGCTACACCTTC. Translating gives CASTADRGKRDYGYTF.

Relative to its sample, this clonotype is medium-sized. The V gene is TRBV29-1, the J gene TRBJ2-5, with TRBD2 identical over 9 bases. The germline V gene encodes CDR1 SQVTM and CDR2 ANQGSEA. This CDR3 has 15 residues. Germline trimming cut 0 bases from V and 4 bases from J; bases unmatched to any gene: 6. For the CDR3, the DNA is TGCAGCGTTGAAGATGGGCGGGGGGGCCTAGAGACCCAGTACTTC. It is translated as CSVEDGRGGLETQYF.

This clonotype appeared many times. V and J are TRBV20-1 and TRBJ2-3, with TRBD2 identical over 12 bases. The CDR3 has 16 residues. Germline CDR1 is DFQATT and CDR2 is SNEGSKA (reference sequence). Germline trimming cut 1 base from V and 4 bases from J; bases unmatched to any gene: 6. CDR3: CSARGPTSGSPDTQYF. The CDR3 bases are TGCAGTGCTAGAGGCCCGACTAGCGGGAGCCCAGATACGCAGTATTTT.

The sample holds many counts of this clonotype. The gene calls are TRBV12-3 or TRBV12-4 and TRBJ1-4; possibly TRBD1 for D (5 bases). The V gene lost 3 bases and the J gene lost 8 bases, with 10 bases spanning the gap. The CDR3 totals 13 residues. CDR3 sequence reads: CASSFQGGEKLFF. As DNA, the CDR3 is TGTGCCAGCAGTTTCCAGGGTGGCGAAAAACTGTTTTTT.

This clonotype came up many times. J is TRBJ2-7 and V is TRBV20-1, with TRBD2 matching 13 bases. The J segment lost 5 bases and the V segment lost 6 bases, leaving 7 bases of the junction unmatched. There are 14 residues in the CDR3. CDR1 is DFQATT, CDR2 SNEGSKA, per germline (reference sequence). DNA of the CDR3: TGCAGTGCGAATTCCGGACTAGCGGGGGACGAGCAGTACTTC. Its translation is CSANSGLAGDEQYF.

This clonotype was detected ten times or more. The CDR3 loop reads CASTAILNYGYTF. For the CDR3, the DNA is TGTGCCAGCACCGCGATATTAAACTATGGCTACACCTTC. The rearrangement joins TRBV12-3 or TRBV12-4 to TRBJ1-2; no firm D call. This CDR3 region has 13 residues. V was shortened by 7 bases and J by 2 bases, with 11 bases between the two germline ends.

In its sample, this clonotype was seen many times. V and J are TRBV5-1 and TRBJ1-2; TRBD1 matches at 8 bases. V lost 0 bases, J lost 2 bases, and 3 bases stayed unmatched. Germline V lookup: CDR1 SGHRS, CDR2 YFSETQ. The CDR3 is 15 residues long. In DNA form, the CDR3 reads TGCGCCAGCAGCTTGGTGGACAGGGAGAACTATGGCTACACCTTC. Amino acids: CASSLVDRENYGYTF.

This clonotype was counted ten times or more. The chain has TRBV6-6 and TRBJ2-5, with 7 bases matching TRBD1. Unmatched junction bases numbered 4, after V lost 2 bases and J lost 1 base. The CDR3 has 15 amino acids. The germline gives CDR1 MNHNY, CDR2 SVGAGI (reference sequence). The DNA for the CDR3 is TGTGCCAGCAGTTACGGGGACAGCCGCCAAGAGACCCAGTACTTC. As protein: CASSYGDSRQETQYF.

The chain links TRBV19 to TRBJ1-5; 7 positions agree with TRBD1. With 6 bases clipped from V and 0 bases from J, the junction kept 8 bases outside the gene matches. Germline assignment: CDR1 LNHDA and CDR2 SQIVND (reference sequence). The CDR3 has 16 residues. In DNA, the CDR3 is TGTGCCAGTAGCCTCTCCGGGACAGATAGCAATCAGCCCCAGCATTTT. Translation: CASSLSGTDSNQPQHF. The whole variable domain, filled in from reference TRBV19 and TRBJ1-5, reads DGGITQSPKYLFRKEGQNVTLSCEQNLNHDAMYWYRQDPGQGLRLIYYSQIVNDFQKGDIAEGYSVSREKKESFPLTVTSAQKNPTAFYLCASSLSGTDSNQPQHFGDGTRLSIL.

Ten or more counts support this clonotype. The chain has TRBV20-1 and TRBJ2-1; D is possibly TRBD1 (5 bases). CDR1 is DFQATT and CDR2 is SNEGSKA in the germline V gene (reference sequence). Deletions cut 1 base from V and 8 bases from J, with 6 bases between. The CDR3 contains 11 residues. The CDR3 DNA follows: TGCAGTGCTAGAGGGACACATGAGCAGTTCTTC. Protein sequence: CSARGTHEQFF.

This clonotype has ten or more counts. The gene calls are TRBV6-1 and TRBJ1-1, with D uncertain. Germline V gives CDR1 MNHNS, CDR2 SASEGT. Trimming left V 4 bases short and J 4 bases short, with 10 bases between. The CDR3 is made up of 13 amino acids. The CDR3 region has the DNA TGTGCCAGCAGTGTTGAGCGGCGCACTGAAGCTTTCTTT. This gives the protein CASSVERRTEAFF.

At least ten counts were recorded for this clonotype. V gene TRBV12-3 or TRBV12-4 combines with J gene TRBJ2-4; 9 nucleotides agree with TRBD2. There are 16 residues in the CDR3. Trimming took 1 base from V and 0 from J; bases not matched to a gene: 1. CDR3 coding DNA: TGTGCCAGCAGTTTAGGCGGGGGGGCAGCCAAAAACATTCAGTACTTC. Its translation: CASSLGGGAAKNIQYF.

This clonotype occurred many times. In DNA form, the CDR3 reads TGCGCCAGCACAAGGAGTGGGGACTCCTACGAGCAGTACTTC. Translated: CASTRSGDSYEQYF. V and J are TRBV5-1 and TRBJ2-7; D is unclear. V lost 6 bases to trimming and J lost 0 bases, with 13 bases between them. There are 14 residues in the CDR3. Germline loops: CDR1 SGHRS, CDR2 YFSETQ. Combining the CDR3 with reference TRBV5-1 and TRBJ2-7 gives the whole variable domain KAGVTQTPRYLIKTRGQQVTLSCSPISGHRSVSWYQQTPGQGLQFLFEYFSETQRNKGNFPGRFSGRQFSNSRSEMNVSTLELGDSALYLCASTRSGDSYEQYFGPGTRLTVT.

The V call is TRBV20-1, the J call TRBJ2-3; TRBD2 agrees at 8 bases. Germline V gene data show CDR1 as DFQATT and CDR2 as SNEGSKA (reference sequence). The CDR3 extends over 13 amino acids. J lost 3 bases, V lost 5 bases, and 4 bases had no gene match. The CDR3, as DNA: TGCAGTGCTTGGACTAGCAGGACAGATACGCAGTATTTT. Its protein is CSAWTSRTDTQYF.

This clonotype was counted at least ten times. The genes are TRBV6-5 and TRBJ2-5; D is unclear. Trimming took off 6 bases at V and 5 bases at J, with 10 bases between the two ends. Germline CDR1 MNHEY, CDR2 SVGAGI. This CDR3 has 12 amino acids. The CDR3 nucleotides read TGTGCCAGCAGCCGCGGACGGGAGACCCAGTACTTC. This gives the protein CASSRGRETQYF.

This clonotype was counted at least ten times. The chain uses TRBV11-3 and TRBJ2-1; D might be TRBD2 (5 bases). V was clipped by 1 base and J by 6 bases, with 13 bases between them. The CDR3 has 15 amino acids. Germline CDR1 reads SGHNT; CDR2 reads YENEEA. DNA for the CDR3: TGTGCCAGCAGCTTAGGGCATGCGGGCCCCAATGAGCAGTTCTTC. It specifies CASSLGHAGPNEQFF.

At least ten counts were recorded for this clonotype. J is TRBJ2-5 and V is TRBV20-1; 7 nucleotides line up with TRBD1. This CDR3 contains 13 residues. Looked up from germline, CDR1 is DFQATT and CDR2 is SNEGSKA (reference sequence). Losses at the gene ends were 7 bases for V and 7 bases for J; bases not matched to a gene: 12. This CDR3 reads CSGKAMDRMTQYF. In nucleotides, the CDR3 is TGCAGTGGCAAAGCAATGGACAGGATGACCCAGTACTTC.

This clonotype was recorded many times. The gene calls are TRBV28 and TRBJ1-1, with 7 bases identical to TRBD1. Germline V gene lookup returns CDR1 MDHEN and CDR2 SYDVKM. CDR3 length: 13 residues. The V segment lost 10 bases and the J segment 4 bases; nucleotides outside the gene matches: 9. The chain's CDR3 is CAITGDVVTEAFF. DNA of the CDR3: TGTGCCATTACAGGGGATGTTGTCACTGAAGCTTTCTTT.

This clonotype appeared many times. This CDR3 reads CASAGPAGGYTF. DNA for the CDR3: TGTGCCAGCGCAGGGCCCGCAGGGGGCTACACCTTC. The chain recombines TRBV12-3 or TRBV12-4 with TRBJ1-2; D perhaps matches TRBD1 (5 bases). V was pared by 8 bases and J by 8 bases, with 15 bases between. The CDR3 loop spans 12 amino acids.

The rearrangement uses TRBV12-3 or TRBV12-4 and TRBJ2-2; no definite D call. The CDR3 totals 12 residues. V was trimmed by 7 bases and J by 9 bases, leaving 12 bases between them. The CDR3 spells CASTPGPRELFF. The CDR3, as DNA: TGTGCCAGCACCCCTGGGCCCCGGGAGCTGTTTTTT.

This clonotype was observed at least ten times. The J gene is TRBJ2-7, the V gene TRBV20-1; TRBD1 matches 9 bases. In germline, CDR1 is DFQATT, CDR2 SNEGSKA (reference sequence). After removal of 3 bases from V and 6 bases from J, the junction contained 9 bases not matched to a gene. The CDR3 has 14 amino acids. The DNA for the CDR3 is TGCAGTGCTAGTCAGGGGACAGGGTCTTCCGAGCAGTACTTC. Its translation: CSASQGTGSSEQYF.

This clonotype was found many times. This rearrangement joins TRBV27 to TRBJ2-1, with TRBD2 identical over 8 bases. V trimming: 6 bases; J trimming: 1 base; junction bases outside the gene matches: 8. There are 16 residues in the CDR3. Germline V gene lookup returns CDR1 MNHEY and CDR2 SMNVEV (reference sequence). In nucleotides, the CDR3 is TGTGCCAGCAGGGGTTGGGCGGGAGGTTCCTACAATGAGCAGTTCTTC. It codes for CASRGWAGGSYNEQFF.

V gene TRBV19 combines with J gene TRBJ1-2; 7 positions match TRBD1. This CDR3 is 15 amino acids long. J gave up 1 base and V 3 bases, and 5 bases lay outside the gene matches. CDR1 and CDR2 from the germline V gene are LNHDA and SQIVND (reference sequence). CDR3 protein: CASSIRRQGNYGYTF. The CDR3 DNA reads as TGTGCCAGTAGTATCCGCCGACAGGGTAACTATGGCTACACCTTC.